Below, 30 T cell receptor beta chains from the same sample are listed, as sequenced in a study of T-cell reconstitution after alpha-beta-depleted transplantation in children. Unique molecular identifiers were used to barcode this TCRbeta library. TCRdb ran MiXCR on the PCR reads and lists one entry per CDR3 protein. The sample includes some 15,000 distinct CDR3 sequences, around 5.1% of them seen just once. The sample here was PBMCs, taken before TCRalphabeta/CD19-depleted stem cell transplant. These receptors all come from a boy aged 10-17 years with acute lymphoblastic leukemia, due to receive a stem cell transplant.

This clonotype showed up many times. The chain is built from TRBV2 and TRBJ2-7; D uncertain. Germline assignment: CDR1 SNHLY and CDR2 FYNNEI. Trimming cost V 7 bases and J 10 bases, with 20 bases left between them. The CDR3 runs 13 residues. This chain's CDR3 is CASNPVRSGSQYF. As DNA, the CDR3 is TGTGCCAGCAATCCGGTCCGATCCGGGTCTCAGTACTTC.

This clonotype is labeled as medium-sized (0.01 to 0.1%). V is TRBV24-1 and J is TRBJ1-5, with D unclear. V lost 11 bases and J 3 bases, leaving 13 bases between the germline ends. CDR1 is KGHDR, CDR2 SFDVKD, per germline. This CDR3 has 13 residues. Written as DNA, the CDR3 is TGTGCCAACAAGGCCCAGGACAATCAGCCCCAGCATTTT. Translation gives CANKAQDNQPQHF.

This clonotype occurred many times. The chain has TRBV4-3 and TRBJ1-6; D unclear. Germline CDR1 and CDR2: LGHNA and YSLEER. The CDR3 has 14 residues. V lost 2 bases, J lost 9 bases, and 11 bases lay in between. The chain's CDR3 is CASSQTFRGSPLHF. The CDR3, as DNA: TGCGCCAGCAGCCAAACTTTCCGGGGTTCACCCCTCCACTTT.

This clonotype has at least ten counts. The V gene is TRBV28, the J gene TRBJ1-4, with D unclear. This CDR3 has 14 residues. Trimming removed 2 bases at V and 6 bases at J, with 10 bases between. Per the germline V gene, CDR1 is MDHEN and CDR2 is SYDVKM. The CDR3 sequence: CASSLVYGDEKLFF. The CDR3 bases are TGTGCCAGCAGTTTAGTCTACGGGGATGAAAAACTGTTTTTT.

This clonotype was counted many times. As DNA, the CDR3 is TGTGCCAGCAGCTTGGCTCTTAGCGGGAGGGCCGTTTCCTACAATGAGCAGTTCTTC. Translating gives CASSLALSGRAVSYNEQFF. V and J are TRBV5-4 and TRBJ2-1; 11 positions match TRBD2. The V gene end was trimmed by 0 bases and the J gene end by 1 base; junction bases not matched to a gene: 9. Germline assignment: CDR1 SGHNT and CDR2 YYREEE (reference sequence). The CDR3 contains 19 residues.

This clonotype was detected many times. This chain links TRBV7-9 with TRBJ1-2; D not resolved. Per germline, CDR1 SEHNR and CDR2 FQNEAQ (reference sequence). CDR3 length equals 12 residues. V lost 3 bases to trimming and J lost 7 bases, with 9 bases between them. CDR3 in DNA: TGTGCCAGCAGCTTCGACCGTTTTGGCTACACCTTC. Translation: CASSFDRFGYTF.

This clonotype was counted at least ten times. DNA for the CDR3: TGTGCCAGCTCACCAAGACTAGCGGGAGTACTGGGGGCCAACGTCCTGACTTTC. Its protein product is CASSPRLAGVLGANVLTF. This chain joins TRBV18 and TRBJ2-6, with 12 bases aligning to TRBD2. Germline V gives CDR1 KGHSH, CDR2 LQKENI. The CDR3 has 18 residues. Trimming took 2 bases from V and 4 from J; bases not matched to a gene: 6.

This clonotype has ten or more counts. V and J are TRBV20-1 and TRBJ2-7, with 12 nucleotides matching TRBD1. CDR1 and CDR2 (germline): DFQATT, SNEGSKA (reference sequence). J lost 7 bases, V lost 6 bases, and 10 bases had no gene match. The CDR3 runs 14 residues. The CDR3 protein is CSARPGQGAGEQYF. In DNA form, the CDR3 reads TGCAGTGCCCGGCCGGGACAGGGGGCGGGAGAGCAGTACTTC.

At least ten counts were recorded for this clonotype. CDR3 loop: CASSPGLAPGELFF. The CDR3 DNA sequence: TGTGCCAGCAGTCCAGGACTAGCTCCTGGGGAGCTGTTTTTT. The chain joins TRBV28 to TRBJ2-2; the match to TRBD2 covers 8 bases. V shed 5 bases and J 8 bases; nucleotides not matched to a gene: 7. Germline CDR1 MDHEN, CDR2 SYDVKM. This CDR3 has 14 residues.

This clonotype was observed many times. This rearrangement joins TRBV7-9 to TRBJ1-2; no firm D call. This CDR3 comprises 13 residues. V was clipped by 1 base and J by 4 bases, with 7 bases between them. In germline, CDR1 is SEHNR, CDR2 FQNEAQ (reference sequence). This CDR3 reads CASSLGQTYGYTF. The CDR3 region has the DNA TGTGCCAGCAGCTTAGGTCAGACCTATGGCTACACCTTC. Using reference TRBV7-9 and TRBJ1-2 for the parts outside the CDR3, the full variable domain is DTGVSQNPRHKITKRGQNVTFRCDPISEHNRLYWYRQTLGQGPEFLTYFQNEAQLEKSRLLSDRFSAERPKGSFSTLEIQRTEQGDSAMYLCASSLGQTYGYTFGSGTRLTVV.

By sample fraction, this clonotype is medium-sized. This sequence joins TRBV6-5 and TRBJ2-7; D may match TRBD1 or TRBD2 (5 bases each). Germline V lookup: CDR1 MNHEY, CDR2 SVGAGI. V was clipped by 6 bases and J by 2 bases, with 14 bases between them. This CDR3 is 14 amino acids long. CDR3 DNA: TGTGCCAGCAGACCATCTAGGGGACCCTACGAGCAGTACTTC. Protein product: CASRPSRGPYEQYF.

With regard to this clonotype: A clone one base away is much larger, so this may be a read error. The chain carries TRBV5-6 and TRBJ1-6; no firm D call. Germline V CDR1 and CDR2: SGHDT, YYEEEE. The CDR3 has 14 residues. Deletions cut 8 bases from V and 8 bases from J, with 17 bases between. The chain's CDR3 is CARSPLDGYSPLHF. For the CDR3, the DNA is TGTGCCAGGAGCCCCTTGGACGGGTATTCACCCCTCCACTTT.

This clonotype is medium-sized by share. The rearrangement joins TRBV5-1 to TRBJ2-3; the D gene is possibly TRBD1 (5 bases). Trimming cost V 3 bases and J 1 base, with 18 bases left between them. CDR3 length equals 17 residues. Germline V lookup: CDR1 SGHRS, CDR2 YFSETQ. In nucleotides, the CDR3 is TGCGCCAGCAGCTCTTACAGGAGCCATCAAGGCACAGATACGCAGTATTTT. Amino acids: CASSSYRSHQGTDTQYF.

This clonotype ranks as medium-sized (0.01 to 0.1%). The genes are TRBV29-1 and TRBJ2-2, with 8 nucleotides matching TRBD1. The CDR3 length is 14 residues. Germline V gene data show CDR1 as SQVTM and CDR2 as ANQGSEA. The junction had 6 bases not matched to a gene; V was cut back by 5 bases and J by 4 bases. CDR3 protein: CSVRMTGATGELFF. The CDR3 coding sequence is TGCAGCGTTAGAATGACAGGGGCCACCGGGGAGCTGTTTTTT.

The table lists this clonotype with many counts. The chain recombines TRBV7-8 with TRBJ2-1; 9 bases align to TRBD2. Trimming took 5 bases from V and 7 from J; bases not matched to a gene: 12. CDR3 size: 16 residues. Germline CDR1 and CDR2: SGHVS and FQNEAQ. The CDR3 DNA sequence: TGTGCCAGCAGCCCCCTGCGGGCGGGAGGGCCTAATGAGCAGTTCTTC. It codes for CASSPLRAGGPNEQFF.

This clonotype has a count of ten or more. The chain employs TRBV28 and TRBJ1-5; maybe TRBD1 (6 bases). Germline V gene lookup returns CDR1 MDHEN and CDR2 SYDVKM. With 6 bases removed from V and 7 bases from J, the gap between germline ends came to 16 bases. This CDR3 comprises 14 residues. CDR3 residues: CASSQRTVFQPQHF. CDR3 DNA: TGTGCCAGCAGCCAAAGGACAGTATTCCAGCCCCAGCATTTT. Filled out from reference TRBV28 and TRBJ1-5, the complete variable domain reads DVKVTQSSRYLVKRTGEKVFLECVQDMDHENMFWYRQDPGLGLRLIYFSYDVKMKEKGDIPEGYSVSREKKERFSLILESASTNQTSMYLCASSQRTVFQPQHFGDGTRLSIL.

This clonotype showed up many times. CDR3: CASSPHRPGDEQFF. CDR3 nucleotides: TGTGCCAGCAGCCCCCATAGACCCGGAGATGAGCAGTTCTTC. The genes are TRBV13 and TRBJ2-1, with D unresolved. Germline CDR1 is PRHDT and CDR2 is FYEKMQ (reference sequence). CDR3 size: 14 residues. The V and J ends lost 5 bases and 8 bases respectively, with 16 bases between them.

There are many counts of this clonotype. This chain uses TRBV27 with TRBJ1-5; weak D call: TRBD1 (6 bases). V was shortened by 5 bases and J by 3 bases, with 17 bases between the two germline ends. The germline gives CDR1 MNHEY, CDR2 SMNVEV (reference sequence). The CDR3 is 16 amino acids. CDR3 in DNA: TGTGCCAGCAGTCCGGACTTAGGGACACTCAATCAGCCCCAGCATTTT. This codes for CASSPDLGTLNQPQHF.

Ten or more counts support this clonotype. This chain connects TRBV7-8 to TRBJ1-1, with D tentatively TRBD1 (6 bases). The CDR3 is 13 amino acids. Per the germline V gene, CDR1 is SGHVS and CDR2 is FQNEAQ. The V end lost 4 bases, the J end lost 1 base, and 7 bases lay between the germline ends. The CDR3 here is CASSWGQNTEAFF. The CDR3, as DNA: TGTGCCAGCAGCTGGGGACAGAACACTGAAGCTTTCTTT.

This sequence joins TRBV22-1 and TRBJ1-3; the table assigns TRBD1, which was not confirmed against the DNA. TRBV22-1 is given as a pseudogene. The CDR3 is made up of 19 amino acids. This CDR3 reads CAALCLLAGTNLMGNTIYF. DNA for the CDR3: TGTGCGGCCCTTTGTCTCCTAGCCGGGACCAATCTTATGGGAAACACCATATATTTT.

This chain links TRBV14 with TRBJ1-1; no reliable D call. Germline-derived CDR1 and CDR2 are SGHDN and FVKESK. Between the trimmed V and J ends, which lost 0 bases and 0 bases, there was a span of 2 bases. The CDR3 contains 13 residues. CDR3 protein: CASSQEVNTEAFF. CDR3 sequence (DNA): TGTGCCAGCAGCCAAGAAGTGAACACTGAAGCTTTCTTT.

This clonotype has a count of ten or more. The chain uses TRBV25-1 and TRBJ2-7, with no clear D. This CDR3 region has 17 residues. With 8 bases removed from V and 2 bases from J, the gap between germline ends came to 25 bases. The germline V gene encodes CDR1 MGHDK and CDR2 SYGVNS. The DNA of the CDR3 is TGTGCCAGCGGTTTCATGAACATACGAAAAAGGACCTACGAGCAGTACTTC. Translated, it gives CASGFMNIRKRTYEQYF.

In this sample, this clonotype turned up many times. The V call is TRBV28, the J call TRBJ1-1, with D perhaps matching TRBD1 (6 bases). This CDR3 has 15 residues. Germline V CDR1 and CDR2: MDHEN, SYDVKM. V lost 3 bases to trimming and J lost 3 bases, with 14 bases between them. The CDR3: CASSLGRWGHTEAFF. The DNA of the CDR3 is TGTGCCAGCAGTTTGGGTAGGTGGGGGCACACTGAAGCTTTCTTT.

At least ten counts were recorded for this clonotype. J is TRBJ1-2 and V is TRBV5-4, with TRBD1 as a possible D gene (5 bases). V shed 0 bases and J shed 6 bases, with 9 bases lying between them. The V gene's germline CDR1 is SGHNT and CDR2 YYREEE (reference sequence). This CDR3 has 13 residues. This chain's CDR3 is CASSLAQGDGYTF. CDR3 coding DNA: TGTGCCAGCAGCTTGGCCCAGGGAGATGGCTACACCTTC.

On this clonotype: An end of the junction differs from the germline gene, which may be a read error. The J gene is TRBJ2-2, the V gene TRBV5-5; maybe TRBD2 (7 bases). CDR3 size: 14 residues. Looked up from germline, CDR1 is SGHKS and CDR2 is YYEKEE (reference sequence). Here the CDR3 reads CASSRGLLSGELLF. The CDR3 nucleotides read TGTGCCAGCAGCCGGGGGCTCCTCAGCGGGGAGCTGCTTTTT.

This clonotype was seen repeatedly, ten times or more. The CDR3 region has the DNA TGTGCCAGCAGCTTGGGGGGGTCCTGGAAGAATGAGCAGTTCTTC. Its protein product is CASSLGGSWKNEQFF. The chain combines TRBV7-6 with TRBJ2-1, with 7 bases fitting TRBD2. J was trimmed by 7 bases and V by 3 bases; bases with no gene match: 9. Germline loops: CDR1 SGHVS, CDR2 FNYEAQ. This CDR3 is built from 15 residues.

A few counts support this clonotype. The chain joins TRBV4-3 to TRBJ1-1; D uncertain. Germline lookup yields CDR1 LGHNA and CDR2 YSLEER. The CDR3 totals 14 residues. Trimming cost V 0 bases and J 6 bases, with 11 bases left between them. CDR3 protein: CASSQDRVRAEAFF. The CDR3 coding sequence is TGCGCCAGCAGCCAAGATCGGGTGAGGGCTGAAGCTTTCTTT.

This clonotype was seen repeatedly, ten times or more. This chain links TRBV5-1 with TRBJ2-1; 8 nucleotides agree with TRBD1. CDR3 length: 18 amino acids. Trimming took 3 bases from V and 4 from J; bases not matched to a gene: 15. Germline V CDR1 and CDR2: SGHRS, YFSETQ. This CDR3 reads CASSSNPDRAGRYNEQFF. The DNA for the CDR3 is TGCGCCAGCAGCTCGAACCCGGACAGGGCAGGGAGGTACAATGAGCAGTTCTTC.

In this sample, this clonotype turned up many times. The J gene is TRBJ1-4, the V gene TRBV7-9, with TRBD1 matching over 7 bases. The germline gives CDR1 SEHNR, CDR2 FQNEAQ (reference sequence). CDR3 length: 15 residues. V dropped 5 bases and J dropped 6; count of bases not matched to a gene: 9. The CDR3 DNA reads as TGTGCCAGCAGCCGCGACAGGGCTGGGGATGAAAAACTGTTTTTT. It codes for CASSRDRAGDEKLFF.

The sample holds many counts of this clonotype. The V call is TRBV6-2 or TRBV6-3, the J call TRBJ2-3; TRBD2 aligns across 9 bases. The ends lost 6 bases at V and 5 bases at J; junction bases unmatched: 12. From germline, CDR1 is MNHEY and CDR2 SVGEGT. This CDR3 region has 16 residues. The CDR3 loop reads CASSPQGGGAQDTQYF. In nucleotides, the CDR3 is TGTGCCAGCAGCCCCCAGGGCGGGGGGGCCCAAGATACGCAGTATTTT.